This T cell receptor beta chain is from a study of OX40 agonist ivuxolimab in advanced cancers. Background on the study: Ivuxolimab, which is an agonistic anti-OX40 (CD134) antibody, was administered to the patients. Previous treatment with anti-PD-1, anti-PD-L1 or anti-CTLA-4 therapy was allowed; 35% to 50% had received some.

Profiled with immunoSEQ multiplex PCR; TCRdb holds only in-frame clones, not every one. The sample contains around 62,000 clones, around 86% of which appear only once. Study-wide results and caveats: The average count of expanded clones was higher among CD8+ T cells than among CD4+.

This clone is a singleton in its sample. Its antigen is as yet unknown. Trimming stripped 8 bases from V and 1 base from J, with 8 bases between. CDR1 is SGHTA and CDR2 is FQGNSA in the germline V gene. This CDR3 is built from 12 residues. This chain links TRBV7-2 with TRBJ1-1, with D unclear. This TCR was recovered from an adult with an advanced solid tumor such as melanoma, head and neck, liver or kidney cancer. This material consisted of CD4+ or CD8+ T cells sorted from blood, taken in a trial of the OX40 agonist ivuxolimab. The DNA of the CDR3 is TGTGCCAGCTCATTCGGGAACACTGAAGCTTTCTTT. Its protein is CASSFGNTEAFF.